Presented here are 13 T cell receptor beta chains from one specimen sequenced in a study of T-cell reconstitution after alpha-beta-depleted transplantation in children. Preparing the TCRbeta library involved the use of unique molecular identifiers. TCRdb re-derived calls from the PCR reads in MiXCR, one entry per CDR3 protein. The sample includes about 130,000 distinct CDR3 sequences, around 9.8% seen only once; the top ten take 24%. This material consisted of PBMCs, mostly from graft donor cells, taken 180 days after TCRalphabeta/CD19-depleted stem cell transplant. The receptors derive from a girl less than two years old who had a stem cell transplant for combined immunodeficiency, so the T cells may come from the graft donor.

In its sample, this clonotype was seen once. The chain combines TRBV5-5 with TRBJ2-1; 8 nucleotides line up with TRBD2. Per the germline V gene, CDR1 is SGHKS and CDR2 is YYEKEE (reference sequence). V was pared by 3 bases and J by 5 bases, with 7 bases of the junction left unmatched. This CDR3 is built from 15 residues. DNA for the CDR3: TGTGCCAGCAGCTGGGGTTCACTAGCGGACAATGAGCAGTTCTTC. Protein sequence: CASSWGSLADNEQFF.

This clonotype was counted between two and nine times. V gene TRBV20-1 combines with J gene TRBJ2-1; TRBD2 aligns across 7 bases. Germline trimming cut 0 bases from V and 2 bases from J; bases unmatched to any gene: 4. Germline CDR1 reads DFQATT; CDR2 reads SNEGSKA (reference sequence). There are 15 residues in the CDR3. Here the CDR3 reads CSAREASGAYNEQFF. The CDR3 nucleotides read TGCAGTGCTAGAGAGGCTAGCGGTGCCTACAATGAGCAGTTCTTC.

The chain combines TRBV11-2 with TRBJ2-1; TRBD2 aligns across 7 bases. After removal of 5 bases from V and 4 bases from J, the junction contained 23 bases not matched to a gene. Germline V gene lookup returns CDR1 SGHAT and CDR2 FQNNGV. This CDR3 comprises 20 residues. CDR3 coding DNA: TGTGCCAGCAGCCGCCTTGGGAGGTCGAGCGGGAACCTTAATTACAATGAGCAGTTCTTC. This codes for CASSRLGRSSGNLNYNEQFF.

This clonotype was observed at least ten times. The gene calls are TRBV12-3 or TRBV12-4 and TRBJ2-2; D is ambiguous. The CDR3 is 11 residues long. The V end lost 2 bases, the J end lost 7 bases, and 2 bases lay between the germline ends. The DNA of the CDR3 is TGTGCCAGCAGTTTAATCGGGGAGCTGTTTTTT. Its protein product is CASSLIGELFF.

In its sample, this clonotype was seen a few times. V usage is TRBV6-1 and J usage is TRBJ2-4; no definite D call. Germline V gene lookup returns CDR1 MNHNS and CDR2 SASEGT. V lost 4 bases and J lost 0, with 10 bases in between. This CDR3 has 15 residues. CDR3 bases: TGTGCCAGCAGTGGCAGACTTCTAGCCAAAAACATTCAGTACTTC. As protein: CASSGRLLAKNIQYF.

In this sample, this clonotype turned up a few times. V is TRBV27 and J is TRBJ2-7; D might be TRBD1 or TRBD2, each matching 6 bases. Trimming cost V 8 bases and J 0 bases, with 11 bases left between them. CDR1 is MNHEY and CDR2 is SMNVEV in the germline V gene (reference sequence). The CDR3 is 13 residues long. CDR3 nucleotides: TGTGCCAGCGTAGGGGGGAACTCCTACGAGCAGTACTTC. Encoded protein: CASVGGNSYEQYF.

This clonotype appeared a few times. This chain connects TRBV7-3 to TRBJ2-7; D perhaps matches TRBD1 (6 bases). V was clipped by 2 bases and J by 7 bases, with 21 bases between them. Germline CDR1 reads SGHTA; CDR2 reads FQGTGA. The CDR3 extends over 16 amino acids. CDR3: CASSLWGRGSGQEQYF. CDR3 bases: TGTGCCAGCAGCTTATGGGGCAGGGGAAGTGGTCAGGAGCAGTACTTC.

The rearrangement links TRBV5-1 to TRBJ2-3; D unresolved. The germline CDR1 and CDR2 sequences are SGHRS and YFSETQ. This CDR3 region has 15 residues. V shed 0 bases and J shed 1 base, with 9 bases lying between them. The CDR3 here is CASSLGDTRTDTQYF. CDR3 coding DNA: TGCGCCAGCAGCTTGGGAGACACCCGCACAGATACGCAGTATTTT.

The rearrangement uses TRBV28 and TRBJ2-7; D is uncertain. CDR1 is MDHEN, CDR2 SYDVKM, per germline. The CDR3 totals 13 residues. V was trimmed by 4 bases and J by 1 base, leaving 8 bases between them. Here the CDR3 DNA reads TGTGCCAGCAGTTCCATTCAATCCTACGAGCAGTACTTC. Translated, it gives CASSSIQSYEQYF.

The V call is TRBV3-1, the J call TRBJ1-5, with D perhaps TRBD1 (5 bases). Germline V CDR1 and CDR2: LGHDT, YNNKEL (reference sequence). Deletions cut 4 bases from V and 0 bases from J, with 7 bases between. The CDR3 covers 14 residues. For the CDR3, the DNA is TGTGCCAGCAGCCTTGACAGTAGCAATCAGCCCCAGCATTTT. Translated: CASSLDSSNQPQHF.

This clonotype has ten or more counts. The rearrangement uses TRBV5-5 and TRBJ2-7; 8 bases line up with TRBD1. Germline V gene lookup returns CDR1 SGHKS and CDR2 YYEKEE (reference sequence). Unmatched junction bases numbered 3, after V lost 1 base and J lost 3 bases. This CDR3 spans 14 amino acids. The CDR3 region is CASSLFTGGYEQYF. CDR3 DNA: TGTGCCAGCAGCTTGTTCACAGGGGGCTACGAGCAGTACTTC.

The V and J genes are TRBV29-1 and TRBJ2-3; TRBD1 is a possible D gene (5 bases). CDR1 is SQVTM, CDR2 ANQGSEA, per germline. CDR3 length: 16 amino acids. V gave up 4 bases and J gave up 0 bases, with 17 bases separating them. Written as DNA, the CDR3 is TGCAGCGTTGGGCGACAGCGCGTGCCCAGCACAGATACGCAGTATTTT. This translates into CSVGRQRVPSTDTQYF.

V usage is TRBV5-1 and J usage is TRBJ2-3, with TRBD1 matching over 8 bases. The CDR3 is made up of 15 amino acids. V lost 3 bases and J lost 4; bases outside the gene matches: 7. The V gene's germline CDR1 is SGHRS and CDR2 YFSETQ. The CDR3 coding sequence is TGCGCCAGCAGCTCTTCGACAGGGGAGGCAGATACGCAGTATTTT. Its protein product is CASSSSTGEADTQYF.